The entry below describes one T cell receptor (beta chain). This sample was taken from a study of cytomegalovirus exposure and HLA in healthy donors. Trimming at V came to 4 bases and at J to 0 bases, leaving 6 bases not matched to a gene. The CDR3 consists of 15 residues. Germline-derived CDR1 and CDR2 are SGHRS and YFSETQ. Use of 60 Vbeta and 13 Jbeta primers characterized the PCR. Only in-frame clones appear in the TCRdb table, and some are missing; sequencing was by immunoSEQ multiplex PCR. The table has more than 150,000 clones, roughly four fifths seen once; the top ten hold roughly 1.5%. This TCR was recovered from a man in his fifties in good health and CMV-seronegative. Sample: PBMCs. This chain uses TRBV5-1 with TRBJ1-2, with 7 bases fitting TRBD1. The CDR3 DNA sequence: TGCGCCAGCAGCCGTAGACAGGGACCTAACTATGGCTACACCTTC. Translation gives CASSRRQGPNYGYTF.